A single T cell receptor beta chain is shown here with its context. Its specificity is unknown. The data derive from a study of CD8 T cells in Susac syndrome. The RNA, about 0.5 to 1 ug, was put through reverse transcription using random hexamers. The amplification used immunoSEQ multiplex PCR on TCR beta CDR3; it spanned 54 Vbeta and 13 Jbeta. A single record per CDR3 protein comes from TCRdb applying MiXCR to the immunoSEQ multiplex PCR reads. The table has about 210,000 distinct CDR3 sequences, about 96% seen once; the top ten hold 0.08% to 0.095%. Sequencing of TCR beta was performed on blood CD8+ T cells and on blood CD4+ T cells. Negative isolation yielded CD4+ and CD8+ T cells, and FACS enriched TEMRA cells. Germline-derived CDR1 and CDR2 are GTSNPN and SVGIG (reference sequence). V was clipped by 2 bases and J by 2 bases, with 4 bases between them. This CDR3 comprises 11 residues. Study-wide points: The study admitted that it had a relatively small number of individuals in its TCR sequencing and HLA analysis.

Sequencing was done on a sample of CD4+ T cells from PBMCs. V and J are TRBV30 and TRBJ2-7; no firm D call. This sequence was found in a human donor with multiple sclerosis. CDR3: CAWSLTYEQYF. The CDR3 DNA reads TGTGCCTGGAGTTTAACCTACGAGCAGTACTTC.